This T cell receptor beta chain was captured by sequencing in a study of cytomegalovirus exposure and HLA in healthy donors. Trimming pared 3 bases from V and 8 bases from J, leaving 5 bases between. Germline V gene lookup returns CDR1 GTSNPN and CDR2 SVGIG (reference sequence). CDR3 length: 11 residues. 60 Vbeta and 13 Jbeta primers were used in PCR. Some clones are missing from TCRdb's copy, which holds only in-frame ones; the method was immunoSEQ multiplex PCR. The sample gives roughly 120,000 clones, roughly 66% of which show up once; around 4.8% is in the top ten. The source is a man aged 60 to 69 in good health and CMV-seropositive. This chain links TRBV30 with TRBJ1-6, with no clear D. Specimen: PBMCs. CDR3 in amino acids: CAWRFDSPLHF. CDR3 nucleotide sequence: TGTGCCTGGAGATTCGATTCACCCCTCCACTTT.